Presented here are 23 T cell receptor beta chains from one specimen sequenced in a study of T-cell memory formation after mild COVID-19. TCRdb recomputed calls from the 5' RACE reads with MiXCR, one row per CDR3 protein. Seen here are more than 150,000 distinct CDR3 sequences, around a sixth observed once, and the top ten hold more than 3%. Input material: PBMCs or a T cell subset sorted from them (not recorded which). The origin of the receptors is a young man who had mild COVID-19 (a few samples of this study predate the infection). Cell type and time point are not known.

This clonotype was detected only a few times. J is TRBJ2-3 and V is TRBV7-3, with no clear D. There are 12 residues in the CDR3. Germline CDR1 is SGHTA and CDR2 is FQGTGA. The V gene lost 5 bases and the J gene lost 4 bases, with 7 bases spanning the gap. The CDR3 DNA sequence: TGTGCCAGCAGCCCCGACGCAGATACGCAGTATTTT. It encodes CASSPDADTQYF.

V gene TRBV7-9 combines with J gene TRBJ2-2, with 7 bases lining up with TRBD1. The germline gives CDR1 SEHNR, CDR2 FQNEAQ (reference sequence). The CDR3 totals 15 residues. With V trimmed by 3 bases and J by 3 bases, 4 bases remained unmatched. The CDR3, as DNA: TGTGCCAGCAGCTTGACAGGGACGGACACCGGGGAGCTGTTTTTT. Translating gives CASSLTGTDTGELFF.

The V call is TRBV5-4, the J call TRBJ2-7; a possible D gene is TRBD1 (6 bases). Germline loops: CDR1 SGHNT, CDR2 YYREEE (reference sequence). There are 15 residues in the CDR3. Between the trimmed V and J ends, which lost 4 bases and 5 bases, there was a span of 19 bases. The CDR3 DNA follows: TGTGCCAGCAGCCCCTACCCGACAGGCCGCGACGAGCAGTACGTC. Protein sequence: CASSPYPTGRDEQYV.

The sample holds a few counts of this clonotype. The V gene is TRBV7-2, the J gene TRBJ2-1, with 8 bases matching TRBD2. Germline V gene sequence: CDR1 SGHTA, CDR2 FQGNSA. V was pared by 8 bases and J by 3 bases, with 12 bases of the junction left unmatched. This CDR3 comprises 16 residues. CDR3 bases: TGTGCCAGCGGCCCTAACCGGGGGGGCCACTACAATGAGCAGTTCTTC. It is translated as CASGPNRGGHYNEQFF. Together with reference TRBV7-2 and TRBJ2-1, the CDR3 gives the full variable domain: GAGVSQSPSNKVTEKGKDVELRCDPISGHTALYWYRQSLGQGLEFLIYFQGNSAPDKSGLPSDRFSAERTGGSVSTLTIQRTQQEDSAVYLCASGPNRGGHYNEQFFGPGTRLTVL.

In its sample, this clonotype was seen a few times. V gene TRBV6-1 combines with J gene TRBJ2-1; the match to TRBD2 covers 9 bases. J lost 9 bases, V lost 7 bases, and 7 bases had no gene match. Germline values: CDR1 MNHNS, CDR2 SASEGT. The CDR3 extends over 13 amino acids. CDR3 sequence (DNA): TGTGCCAGCAAGGGACTAGCAAATACTGAGCAGTTCTTC. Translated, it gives CASKGLANTEQFF.

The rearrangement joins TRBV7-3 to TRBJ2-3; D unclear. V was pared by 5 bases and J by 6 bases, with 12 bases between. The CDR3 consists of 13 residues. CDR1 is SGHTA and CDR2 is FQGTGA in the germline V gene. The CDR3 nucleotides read TGTGCCAGCAGCCCATCGAGTGGCGATACGCAGTATTTT. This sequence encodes CASSPSSGDTQYF.

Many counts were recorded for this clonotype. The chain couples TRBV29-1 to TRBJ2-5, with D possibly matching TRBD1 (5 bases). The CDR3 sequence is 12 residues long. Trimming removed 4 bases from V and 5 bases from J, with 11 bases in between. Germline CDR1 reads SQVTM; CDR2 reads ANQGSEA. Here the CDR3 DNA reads TGCAGCGTTGTAGAGACAGTCGAGACCCAGTACTTC. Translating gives CSVVETVETQYF.

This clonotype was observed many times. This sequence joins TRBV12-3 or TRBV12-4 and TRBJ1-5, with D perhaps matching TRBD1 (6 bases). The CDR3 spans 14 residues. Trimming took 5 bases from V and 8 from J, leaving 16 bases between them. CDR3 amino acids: CASSQNRAHEPQHF. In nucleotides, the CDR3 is TGTGCCAGCAGTCAGAACAGGGCCCATGAGCCCCAGCATTTT.

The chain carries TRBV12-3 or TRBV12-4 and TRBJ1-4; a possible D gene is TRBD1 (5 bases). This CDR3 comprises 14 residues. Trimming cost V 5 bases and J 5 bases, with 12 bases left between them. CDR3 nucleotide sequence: TGTGCCAGCAGTCTTTCGGACACGAATGAAAAACTGTTTTTT. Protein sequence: CASSLSDTNEKLFF.

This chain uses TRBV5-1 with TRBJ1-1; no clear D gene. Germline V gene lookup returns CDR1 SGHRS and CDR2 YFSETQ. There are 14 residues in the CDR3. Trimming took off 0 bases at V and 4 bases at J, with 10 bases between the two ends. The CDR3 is CASSLADGVTEAFF. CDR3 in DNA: TGCGCCAGCAGCTTGGCCGATGGGGTCACTGAAGCTTTCTTT.

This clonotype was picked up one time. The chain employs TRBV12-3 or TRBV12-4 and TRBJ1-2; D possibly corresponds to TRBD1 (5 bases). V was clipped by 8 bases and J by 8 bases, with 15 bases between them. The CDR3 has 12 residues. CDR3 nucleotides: TGTGCCAGCGGATTGTGGGGCGGGGGCTACACCTTC. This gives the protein CASGLWGGGYTF.

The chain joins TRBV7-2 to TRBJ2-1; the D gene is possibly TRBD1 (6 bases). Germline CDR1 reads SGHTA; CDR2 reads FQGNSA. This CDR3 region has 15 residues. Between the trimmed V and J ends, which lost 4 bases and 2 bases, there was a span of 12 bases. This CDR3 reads CASSSDRLAYNEQFF. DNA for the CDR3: TGTGCCAGCAGCTCCGACAGGTTAGCCTACAATGAGCAGTTCTTC.

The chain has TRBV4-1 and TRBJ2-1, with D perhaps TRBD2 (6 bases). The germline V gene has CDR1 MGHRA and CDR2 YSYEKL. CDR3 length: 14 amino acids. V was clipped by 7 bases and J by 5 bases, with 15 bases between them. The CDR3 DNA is TGCGCCAGCAACCGCGGGACGGGGAACAATGAGCAGTTCTTC. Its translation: CASNRGTGNNEQFF.

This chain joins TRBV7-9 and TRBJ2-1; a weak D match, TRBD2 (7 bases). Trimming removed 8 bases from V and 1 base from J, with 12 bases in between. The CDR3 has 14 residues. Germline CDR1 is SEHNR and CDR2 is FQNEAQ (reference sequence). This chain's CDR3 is CASGGGQSYNEQFF. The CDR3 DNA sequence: TGTGCCAGCGGGGGGGGGCAGTCCTACAATGAGCAGTTCTTC.

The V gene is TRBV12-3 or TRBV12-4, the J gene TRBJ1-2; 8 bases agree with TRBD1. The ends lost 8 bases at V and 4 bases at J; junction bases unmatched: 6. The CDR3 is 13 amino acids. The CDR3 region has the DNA TGTGCCAGCGCCCAGGGGGCCGGCTATGGCTACACCTTC. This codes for CASAQGAGYGYTF.

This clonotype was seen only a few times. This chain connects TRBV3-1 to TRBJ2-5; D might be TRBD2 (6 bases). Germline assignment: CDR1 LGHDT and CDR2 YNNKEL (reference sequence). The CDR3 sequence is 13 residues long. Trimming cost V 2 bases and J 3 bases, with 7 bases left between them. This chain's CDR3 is CASSQRGEETQYF. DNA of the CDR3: TGTGCCAGCAGCCAACGCGGGGAAGAGACCCAGTACTTC.

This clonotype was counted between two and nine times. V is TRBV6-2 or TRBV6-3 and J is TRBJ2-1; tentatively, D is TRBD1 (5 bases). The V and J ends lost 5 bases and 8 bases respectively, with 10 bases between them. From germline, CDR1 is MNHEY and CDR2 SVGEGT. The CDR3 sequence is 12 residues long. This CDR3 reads CASSEDTHEQFF. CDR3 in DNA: TGTGCCAGCAGTGAGGACACTCATGAGCAGTTCTTC.

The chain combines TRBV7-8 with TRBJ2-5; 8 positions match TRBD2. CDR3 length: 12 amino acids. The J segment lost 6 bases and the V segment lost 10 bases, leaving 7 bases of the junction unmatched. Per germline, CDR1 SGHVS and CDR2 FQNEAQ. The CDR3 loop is CATGGAGKTQYF. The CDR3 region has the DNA TGTGCCACCGGGGGGGCCGGGAAGACCCAGTACTTC.

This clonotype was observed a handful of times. The chain's CDR3 is CAIMASGGYRNTGELFF. The CDR3 DNA sequence: TGTGCCATCATGGCTAGCGGTGGTTATAGGAACACCGGGGAGCTGTTTTTT. V usage is TRBV10-3 and J usage is TRBJ2-2, with 7 nucleotides matching TRBD2. Germline V gene lookup returns CDR1 ENHRY and CDR2 SYGVKD. V dropped 7 bases and J dropped 1; count of bases not matched to a gene: 12. This CDR3 has 17 residues.

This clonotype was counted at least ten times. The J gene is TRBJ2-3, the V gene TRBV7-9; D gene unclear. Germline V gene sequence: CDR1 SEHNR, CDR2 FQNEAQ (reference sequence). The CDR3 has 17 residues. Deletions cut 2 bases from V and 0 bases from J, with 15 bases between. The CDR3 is CASSLSHGSYSTDTQYF. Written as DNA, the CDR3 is TGTGCCAGCAGCTTATCCCACGGAAGCTATAGCACAGATACGCAGTATTTT.

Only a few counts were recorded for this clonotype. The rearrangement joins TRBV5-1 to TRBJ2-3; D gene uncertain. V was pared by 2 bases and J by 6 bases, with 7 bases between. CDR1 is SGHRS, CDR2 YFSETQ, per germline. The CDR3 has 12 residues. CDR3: CASSFSGDTQYF. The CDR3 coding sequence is TGCGCCAGCAGCTTCTCTGGGGATACGCAGTATTTT.

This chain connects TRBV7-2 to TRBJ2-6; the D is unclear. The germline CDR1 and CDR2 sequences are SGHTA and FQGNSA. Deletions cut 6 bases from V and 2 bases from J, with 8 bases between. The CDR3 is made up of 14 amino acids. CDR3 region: CASSGYPGANVLTF. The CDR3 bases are TGTGCCAGCAGTGGATATCCTGGGGCCAACGTCCTGACTTTC.

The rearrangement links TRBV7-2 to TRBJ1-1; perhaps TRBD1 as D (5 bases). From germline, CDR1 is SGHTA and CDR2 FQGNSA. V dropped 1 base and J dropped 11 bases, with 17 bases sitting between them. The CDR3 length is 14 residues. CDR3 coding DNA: TGTGCCAGCAGCTTAGGGGGGAGGCAAAATGGGGCTTTCTTT. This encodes CASSLGGRQNGAFF.